This T cell receptor beta chain was recovered during a study of CD8 T cells in Susac syndrome. Points from the study as a whole: Regarding the TCR sequencing and HLA analysis, the study admitted that a relatively small number of individuals were involved.

Sequencing of TCR beta was undertaken in CD8+ and CD4+ T cells derived from blood. Healthy donors constituted the control group, matched for age and sex. Negative magnetic isolation gave CD8+ and CD4+ cells; FACS enriched CD8+ TEMRA. The germline CDR1 and CDR2 sequences are MNHNS and SASEGT. The CDR3 extends over 14 amino acids. V lost 4 bases to trimming and J lost 10 bases; unmatched junction nucleotides: 6. Random-hexamer reverse transcription was applied to about 0.5 to 1 ug RNA. A single record per CDR3 protein comes from TCRdb applying MiXCR to the immunoSEQ multiplex PCR reads. This sample has around 59,000 distinct CDR3 sequences, with 90% to 95% found just once. A note on this clonotype: Its matching antigen is unknown.

The sequencing sample was made of CD8+ T cells from PBMCs. The receptor's source is a human donor in good health. V usage is TRBV6-1 and J usage is TRBJ2-1, with 11 bases that match TRBD2. The CDR3 reads CASSALSGGAEQFF. As DNA, the CDR3 is TGTGCCAGCAGTGCTCTTAGCGGGGGGGCCGAGCAGTTCTTC.